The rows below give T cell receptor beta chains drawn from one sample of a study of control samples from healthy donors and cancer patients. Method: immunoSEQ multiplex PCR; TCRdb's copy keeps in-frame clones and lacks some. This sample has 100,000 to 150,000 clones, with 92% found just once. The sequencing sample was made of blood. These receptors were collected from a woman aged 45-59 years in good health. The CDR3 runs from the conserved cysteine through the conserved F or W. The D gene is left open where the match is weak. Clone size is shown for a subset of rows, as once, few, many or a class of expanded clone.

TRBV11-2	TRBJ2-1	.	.	CASSERDRGRQFF	TGTGCCAGCAGTGAAAGGGATAGGGGGAGACAGTTCTTC
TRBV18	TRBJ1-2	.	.	CASSPMGAAGNGYTF	TGTGCCAGCTCACCAATGGGGGCGGCTGGCAATGGCTACACCTTC
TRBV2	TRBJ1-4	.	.	CASSWGATNEKLFF	TGTGCCAGCAGTTGGGGGGCAACTAATGAAAAACTGTTTTTT
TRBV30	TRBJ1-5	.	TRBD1	CAWSTLGQGSNQPQHF	TGTGCCTGGAGCACACTGGGACAGGGAAGCAATCAGCCCCAGCATTTT
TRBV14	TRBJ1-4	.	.	CASSPVFGSEKLFF	TGTGCCAGCAGCCCGGTGTTTGGGAGTGAAAAACTGTTTTTT
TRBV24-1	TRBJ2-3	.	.	CATSEPDRFTDTQYF	TGTGCCACCAGTGAACCTGACAGGTTCACAGATACGCAGTATTTT
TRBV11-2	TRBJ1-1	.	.	CASSLGWTEAFF	TGTGCCAGCAGCCTCGGTTGGACTGAAGCTTTCTTT
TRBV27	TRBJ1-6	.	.	CASSLGQNNSPLHF	TGTGCCAGCAGTTTAGGTCAGAATAATTCACCCCTCCACTTT
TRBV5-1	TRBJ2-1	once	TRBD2	CASKVGGSGRGDNEQFF	TGCGCCAGCAAGGTGGGAGGGTCAGGCCGGGGAGACAATGAGCAGTTCTTC
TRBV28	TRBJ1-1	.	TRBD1	CASRWRGQAEAFF	TGTGCCAGCAGGTGGAGGGGGCAGGCTGAAGCTTTCTTT
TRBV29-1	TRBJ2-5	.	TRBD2	CSVIPGGRWEETQYF	TGCAGCGTTATACCGGGAGGACGGTGGGAAGAGACCCAGTACTTC
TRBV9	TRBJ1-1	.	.	CASSVDRNTEAFF	TGTGCCAGCAGCGTAGACAGGAACACTGAAGCTTTCTTT
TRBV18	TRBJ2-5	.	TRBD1	CASSPPRGRAEQETQYF	TGTGCCAGCTCACCACCCAGGGGGCGAGCAGAACAAGAGACCCAGTACTTC
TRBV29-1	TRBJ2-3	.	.	CSALVGSTDTQYF	TGCAGCGCCCTAGTGGGTAGCACAGATACGCAGTATTTT
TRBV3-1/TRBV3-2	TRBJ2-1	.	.	CASSQDRRNEQFF	TGTGCCAGCAGCCAAGATAGGCGGAATGAGCAGTTCTTC
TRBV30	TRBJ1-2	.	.	CAWSTSGQYGYTF	TGTGCCTGGAGCACATCCGGACAGTATGGCTACACCTTC
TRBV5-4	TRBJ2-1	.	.	CASSLGGGSYNEQFF	TGTGCCAGCAGCTTGGGCGGAGGCTCCTACAATGAGCAGTTCTTC
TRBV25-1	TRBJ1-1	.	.	CASSGPVTEAFF	TGTGCCAGCAGTGGACCCGTTACTGAAGCTTTCTTT
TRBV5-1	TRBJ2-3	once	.	CASSSDSTDTQYF	TGCGCCAGCAGCTCGGACAGCACAGATACGCAGTATTTT
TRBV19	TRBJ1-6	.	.	CASSIRGPRRSPLHF	TGTGCCAGTAGTATCCGGGGCCCCCGAAGGTCACCCCTCCACTTT
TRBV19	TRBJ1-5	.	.	CASSVGGPNQPQHF	TGTGCCAGTAGCGTTGGGGGTCCCAATCAGCCCCAGCATTTT
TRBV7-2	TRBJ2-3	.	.	CASSLLGISPDTQYF	TGTGCCAGCAGCTTACTGGGAATTAGCCCAGATACGCAGTATTTT
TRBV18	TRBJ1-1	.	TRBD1	CASSPQLPGTANTEAFF	TGTGCCAGCTCACCTCAACTACCCGGGACAGCGAACACTGAAGCTTTCTTT
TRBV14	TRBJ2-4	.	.	CASSQDLGAGENIQYF	TGTGCCAGCAGCCAAGATCTGGGGGCAGGGGAAAACATTCAGTACTTC
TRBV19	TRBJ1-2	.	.	CASSIGVGSRYGYTF	TGTGCCAGTAGTATAGGTGTTGGCAGTCGCTATGGCTACACCTTC
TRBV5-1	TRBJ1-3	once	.	CASSLAGVTDARSGNTIYF	TGCGCCAGCAGCTTGGCCGGGGTTACTGACGCCCGCTCTGGAAACACCATATATTTT
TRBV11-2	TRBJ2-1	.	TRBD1	CASSGQASGSYNEQFF	TGTGCCAGCAGCGGACAGGCTTCTGGCTCCTACAATGAGCAGTTCTTC
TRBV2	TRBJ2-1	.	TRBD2	CASSGRGLAAHNEQFF	TGTGCCAGCAGTGGGAGGGGACTAGCGGCCCACAATGAGCAGTTCTTC
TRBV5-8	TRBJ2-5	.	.	CGFGQETQYF	TGTGGTTTCGGCCAAGAGACCCAGTACTTC
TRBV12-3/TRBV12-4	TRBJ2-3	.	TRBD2	CASMGGDADTQYF	TGTGCCAGCATGGGGGGGGATGCAGATACGCAGTATTTT
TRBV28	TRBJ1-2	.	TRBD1	CASSPHTGDGYGYTF	TGTGCCAGCAGTCCGCATACAGGGGATGGCTATGGCTACACCTTC
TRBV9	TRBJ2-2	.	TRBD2	CASSDSGSRVPGELFF	TGTGCCAGCAGCGATAGCGGGAGTCGGGTTCCCGGGGAGCTGTTTTTT
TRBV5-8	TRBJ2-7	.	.	CASSQGYEQYF	TGTGCCAGCAGCCAGGGGTACGAGCAGTACTTC
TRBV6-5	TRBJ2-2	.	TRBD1	CASSTGTANTGELFF	TGTGCCAGCAGTACCGGGACAGCCAACACCGGGGAGCTGTTTTTT
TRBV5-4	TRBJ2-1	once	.	CASSHDGDEQFF	TGTGCCAGCAGCCACGATGGGGATGAGCAGTTCTTC